This TCR delta chain was documented in a study of gamma-delta chains in newborns, infants, children. In the study overall: Innate gammadelta T cells reportedly expand polyclonally right after birth, driven by microbial exposure, per the title.

TCRdb re-analyzed the reads via CATT. This sample has 2,000 to 3,000 delta-chain clones; 6.5% to 8.5% occur once, and the top ten carry 10% to 15%. CDR1 and CDR2 (germline): GEAIGNYY, EKD. This CDR3 is built from 20 residues. This clone was seen more than once but under ten times. One base away lies a much larger clone, so this may be a sequencing read error. The same CDR3 can be traced to other DNA sequences in this sample. The chain employs TRDV2 and TRDJ3; 11 nucleotides match TRDD3. The sample taken for sequencing was blood. This receptor was taken from a child who was a newborn, infant or young child, either healthy, febrile or measles-vaccinated (not recorded which). The CDR3 DNA sequence: TGTGCCTGTGACACCGTGGTGGGGGATACGCGAGCCTGGGACACTCGACAGATGTTTTTC. Its translation is CACDTVVGDTRAWDTRQMFF.